This record looks at one T cell receptor beta chain sequence and its context. Antigen: not known. The entry originates in a study of CXCR3-negative and CXCR3-positive naive CD8 T cells. Overall study findings and caveats: TCR strength was inferred from TRB CDR3 properties, while surface CD5 was comparable between naive subsets. Diversity ran similarly high across both naive subsets but far lower in memory CD8+ cells. Expression of CXCR3 was partially reduced after cryopreservation, and fresh PBMCs were used in most assays. More hydrophobic TRB CDR3s were found in CXCR3-positive naive cells than in CXCR3-negative naive cells.

The libraries of TRB cDNA were constructed through 5' RACE using UMI labels. TCRdb reprocessed the 5' RACE reads, with one entry per CDR3 protein and no DNA. This sample contains roughly 70,000 distinct CDR3 sequences. This CDR3 is 13 amino acids long. CDR1 and CDR2 from the germline V gene are SGHVS and FNYEAQ. The sequenced material came from naive CXCR3- CD8+ T cells from blood. Subset noted: CD45RO-CCR7+CD27+CD95- naive CD8+ T cells lacking CXCR3 (TNR3-). The chain combines TRBV7-6 with TRBJ1-2; TCRdb names TRBD1, which stays unverified in the absence of DNA. The source of this sequence is a human donor in good health. Some clones in this sample may be carry-over from other donors' samples. The CDR3 protein is CASSRDTNYGYTF.